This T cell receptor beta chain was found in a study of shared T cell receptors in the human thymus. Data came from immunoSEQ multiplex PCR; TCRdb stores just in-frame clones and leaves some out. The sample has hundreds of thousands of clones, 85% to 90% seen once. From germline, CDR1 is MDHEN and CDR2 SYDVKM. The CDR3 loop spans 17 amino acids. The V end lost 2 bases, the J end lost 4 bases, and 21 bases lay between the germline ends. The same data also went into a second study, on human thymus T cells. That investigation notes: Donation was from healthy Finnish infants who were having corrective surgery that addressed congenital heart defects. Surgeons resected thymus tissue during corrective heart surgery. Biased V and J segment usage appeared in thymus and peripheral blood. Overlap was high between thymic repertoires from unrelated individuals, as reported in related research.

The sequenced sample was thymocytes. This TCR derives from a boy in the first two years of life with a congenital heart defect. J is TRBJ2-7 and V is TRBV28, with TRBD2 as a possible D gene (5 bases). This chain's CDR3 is CASSLRSEARDTYEQYF. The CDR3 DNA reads TGTGCCAGCAGTTTACGGTCCGAGGCGAGGGATACATACGAGCAGTACTTC.